This T cell receptor (beta chain) was sequenced during a study of siplizumab effects on memory and regulatory T cells. Trimming pared 0 bases from V and 3 bases from J, leaving 9 bases between. The CDR3 extends over 15 amino acids. In germline, CDR1 is MNHEY, CDR2 SMNVEV (reference sequence). On this clone: Its antigen is unknown.

Only in-frame clones appear in the TCRdb table, and some are missing; sequencing was by immunoSEQ multiplex PCR. The sample lists 100,000 to 120,000 clones; approximately 94% were seen once. Points from the study as a whole: The study found that mappable alloreactive CD4+ clones averaged about 70% Treg-derived with siplizumab and roughly 27% in controls.

The chain recombines TRBV27 with TRBJ2-1, with D maybe TRBD2 (6 bases). Material for sequencing was CD4+ T cells sorted from blood. The source is a human donor in good health. The CDR3 loop reads CASSLSAGRYNEQFF. DNA of the CDR3: TGTGCCAGCAGTTTATCGGCGGGACGCTACAATGAGCAGTTCTTC.